The 30 T cell receptor beta chains given below trace back to one sample, sequenced in a study of shared clonotypes between healthy human individuals. Sequencing used immunoSEQ multiplex PCR; TCRdb keeps in-frame clones, though not all of them. This sample carries nearly 1,000,000 clones, roughly 72% of them seen once, and the ten largest clones take approximately 1.5%. The source material was memory CD4+ T cells sorted from blood. Regarding subset: CD45RA-negative fraction. These receptors all come from a man aged 18 to 30 in good health.

Comment on this clone: Distinct nucleotide sequences in the sample also encode this CDR3. J is TRBJ1-3 and V is TRBV7-2, with D unclear. The V and J ends lost 1 base and 5 bases respectively, with 3 bases between them. The CDR3 contains 12 residues. Germline V gene sequence: CDR1 SGHTA, CDR2 FQGNSA. The CDR3 bases are TGTGCCAGCAGCTTAGACCGAAACACCATATATTTT. Amino acid sequence: CASSLDRNTIYF.

This clone was detected a few times. The V call is TRBV28, the J call TRBJ2-1; 7 bases are shared with TRBD1. With V trimmed by 4 bases and J by 11 bases, 5 bases remained unmatched. Germline V lookup: CDR1 MDHEN, CDR2 SYDVKM. The CDR3 is 12 amino acids. The CDR3 DNA follows: TGTGCCAGCAGTTCCGAGGGGGCAAAGCAGTTCTTC. This translates into CASSSEGAKQFF.

The chain recombines TRBV7-9 with TRBJ2-5, with TRBD1 as a possible D gene (6 bases). The V and J ends lost 2 bases and 3 bases respectively, with 10 bases between them. CDR1 is SEHNR and CDR2 is FQNEAQ in the germline V gene (reference sequence). CDR3 length equals 14 residues. CDR3 loop: CASSLPTGKETQYF. CDR3 nucleotide sequence: TGTGCCAGCAGCTTACCGACAGGAAAAGAGACCCAGTACTTC.

This clone was found a few times. The V gene is TRBV28, the J gene TRBJ1-1; D unclear. Germline lookup yields CDR1 MDHEN and CDR2 SYDVKM. This CDR3 spans 15 amino acids. The V end lost 1 base, the J end lost 1 base, and 10 bases lay between the germline ends. The CDR3 DNA reads as TGTGCCAGCAGTTTATCCCGCAGTCAGAACACTGAAGCTTTCTTT. It specifies CASSLSRSQNTEAFF.

This clone has a handful of counts. The J gene is TRBJ1-1, the V gene TRBV7-2; D ambiguous. Germline-derived CDR1 and CDR2 are SGHTA and FQGNSA. This CDR3 region has 14 residues. Trimming stripped 5 bases from V and 5 bases from J, with 15 bases between. The CDR3 region has the DNA TGTGCCAGCAGCGGCGCGGGCAGTGGGACTGAAGCTTTCTTT. Amino acid sequence: CASSGAGSGTEAFF.

The chain joins TRBV7-2 to TRBJ2-5, with D possibly TRBD2 on 7 matching bases. This CDR3 is built from 14 residues. Trimming took 1 base from V and 6 from J, leaving 12 bases between them. Germline V lookup: CDR1 SGHTA, CDR2 FQGNSA. The CDR3: CASSLGGGGQTQYF. In nucleotides, the CDR3 is TGTGCCAGCAGCTTAGGGGGGGGCGGTCAGACCCAGTACTTC.

This chain connects TRBV19 to TRBJ1-5; TRBD1 agrees at 8 bases. CDR1 LNHDA and CDR2 SQIVND come from the germline V gene (reference sequence). The CDR3 is 16 amino acids. The V segment lost 6 bases and the J segment 7 bases; nucleotides outside the gene matches: 14. The CDR3 sequence: CASRDQGQGYLQPQHF. The CDR3 coding sequence is TGTGCCAGTAGAGACCAAGGACAGGGTTATTTGCAGCCCCAGCATTTT.

V is TRBV4-2 and J is TRBJ1-2, with no clear D. Germline V gives CDR1 LGHNA, CDR2 YNFKEQ. The CDR3 spans 15 residues. With 0 bases removed from V and 7 bases from J, the gap between germline ends came to 15 bases. The CDR3 loop reads CASSQEGSSSAGYTF. CDR3 nucleotides: TGTGCCAGCAGCCAAGAAGGCAGTTCCAGCGCTGGCTACACCTTC.

The chain joins TRBV11-1 to TRBJ2-1, with 8 nucleotides matching TRBD2. Trimming took 5 bases from V and 6 from J; bases not matched to a gene: 9. Germline CDR1 SGHAT, CDR2 FQDESV (reference sequence). The CDR3 sequence is 15 residues long. The CDR3 protein is CASSRQTSGVNEQFF. CDR3 bases: TGTGCCAGCAGCCGACAAACTAGCGGAGTCAATGAGCAGTTCTTC.

V gene TRBV2 combines with J gene TRBJ2-2; 8 bases are shared with TRBD2. In germline, CDR1 is SNHLY, CDR2 FYNNEI. This CDR3 contains 15 residues. V lost 6 bases and J lost 3; bases outside the gene matches: 6. As DNA, the CDR3 is TGTGCCAGCAGGGTCACTAGCGGCCACACCGGGGAGCTGTTTTTT. It codes for CASRVTSGHTGELFF.

V and J are TRBV7-2 and TRBJ1-3; D remains ambiguous. The ends were cut back, 8 bases at V and 4 bases at J, with 24 bases in the middle. The germline CDR1 and CDR2 sequences are SGHTA and FQGNSA. The length of the CDR3 is 17 residues. CDR3 amino acids: CASVPSSGALSGNTIYF. In DNA, the CDR3 is TGTGCCAGCGTCCCCAGCTCGGGCGCTTTATCGGGAAACACCATATATTTT. The full variable domain, in which reference TRBV7-2 and TRBJ1-3 provide the parts outside the CDR3, is GAGVSQSPSNKVTEKGKDVELRCDPISGHTALYWYRQSLGQGLEFLIYFQGNSAPDKSGLPSDRFSAERTGGSVSTLTIQRTQQEDSAVYLCASVPSSGALSGNTIYFGEGSWLTVV.

This clone came up many times. The chain uses TRBV28 and TRBJ2-3; D assignment may be TRBD1 or TRBD2 (5 bases each). In germline, CDR1 is MDHEN, CDR2 SYDVKM. Trimming cost V 7 bases and J 5 bases, with 22 bases left between them. The CDR3 contains 16 residues. CDR3 region: CASTTLGYGAGDTQYF. CDR3 nucleotides: TGTGCCAGCACTACGCTGGGCTACGGGGCGGGAGATACGCAGTATTTT.

The J gene is TRBJ2-3, the V gene TRBV27; 7 nucleotides align to TRBD2. V shed 4 bases, J shed 1 base, and the junction held 11 bases outside the gene matches. CDR3 length: 17 residues. Germline V CDR1 and CDR2: MNHEY, SMNVEV (reference sequence). This CDR3 is CASSSRGVGPGTDTQYF. CDR3 DNA sequence: TGTGCCAGCAGTTCCCGGGGGGTGGGGCCCGGCACAGATACGCAGTATTTT.

This rearrangement joins TRBV30 to TRBJ2-5; D not resolved. The DNA end is a closer match to TRBJ2-7, so the J assignment may be wrong. The CDR3 length is 11 residues. Germline CDR1 and CDR2: GTSNPN and SVGIG (reference sequence). CDR3 coding DNA: TGTGCCTGGGGACGCTCCTACGAGCAGTACTTC. Amino acids: CAWGRSYEQYF.

To note about this clone: Other DNA sequences from this sample encode an identical CDR3 as well. This chain uses TRBV6-5 with TRBJ1-2; unclear D gene. In germline, CDR1 is MNHEY, CDR2 SVGAGI. The CDR3 loop spans 14 amino acids. The V gene lost 0 bases and the J gene lost 1 base, with 6 bases spanning the gap. The CDR3 loop is CASSYSASNYGYTF. DNA for the CDR3: TGTGCCAGCAGTTACTCTGCCAGTAACTATGGCTACACCTTC.

The rearrangement joins TRBV19 to TRBJ1-1, with D possibly matching TRBD1 (6 bases). V lost 5 bases and J 1 base, leaving 20 bases between the germline ends. Germline V gene data show CDR1 as LNHDA and CDR2 as SQIVND (reference sequence). There are 17 residues in the CDR3. CDR3 DNA: TGTGCCAGTAGTCCCCCCAGCATCGGGGGCGAGAACACTGAAGCTTTCTTT. Its translation is CASSPPSIGGENTEAFF.

This chain links TRBV19 with TRBJ2-7; D possibly corresponds to TRBD1 (6 bases). V was cut by 4 bases and J by 2 bases, with 9 bases left in between. This CDR3 is built from 13 residues. CDR1 is LNHDA and CDR2 is SQIVND in the germline V gene (reference sequence). The DNA of the CDR3 is TGTGCCAGTAGTAAGGACAGTCCCTACGAGCAGTACTTC. Its translation is CASSKDSPYEQYF.

The J gene is TRBJ2-5, the V gene TRBV5-1, with a tentative D call TRBD2 (5 bases). CDR1 is SGHRS, CDR2 YFSETQ, per germline. The V end lost 6 bases, the J end lost 3 bases, and 18 bases lay between the germline ends. The length of the CDR3 is 15 residues. For the CDR3, the DNA is TGCGCCAGCAAGGTAGTGTGGGGAGAGAAAGAGACCCAGTACTTC. It specifies CASKVVWGEKETQYF.

This clone appeared once. CDR3 sequence (DNA): TGTGCCAGCAGTCCCGGGACTAGCGGGAGGAACAATGAGCAGTTCTTC. Translation: CASSPGTSGRNNEQFF. The chain is built from TRBV7-2 and TRBJ2-1; 15 positions agree with TRBD2. Germline-derived CDR1 and CDR2 are SGHTA and FQGNSA. The CDR3 contains 16 residues. With 6 bases clipped from V and 5 bases from J, the junction kept 5 bases outside the gene matches.

This clone was seen a few times. The chain is built from TRBV11-2 and TRBJ1-1; a weak D match, TRBD1 (5 bases). Germline V gene data show CDR1 as SGHAT and CDR2 as FQNNGV. V lost 2 bases and J lost 5, with 12 bases in between. The CDR3 has 14 amino acids. The CDR3 region is CASSLTGRATEAFF. CDR3 coding DNA: TGTGCCAGCAGCTTAACAGGCAGGGCAACTGAAGCTTTCTTT.

The V and J genes are TRBV4-1 and TRBJ2-5; D uncertain. The CDR3 is 12 residues long. Deletions cut 6 bases from V and 4 bases from J, with 9 bases between. The germline V gene encodes CDR1 MGHRA and CDR2 YSYEKL. The CDR3 loop reads CASRNVGETQYF. The CDR3, as DNA: TGCGCCAGCAGGAACGTCGGAGAGACCCAGTACTTC.

This chain uses TRBV28 with TRBJ1-1; TRBD1 matches 10 bases. Per germline, CDR1 MDHEN and CDR2 SYDVKM. The CDR3 is 15 amino acids. With 5 bases clipped from V and 1 base from J, the junction kept 4 bases outside the gene matches. CDR3 in DNA: TGTGCCAGCAGTGGACAGGGGGTGGGGAACACTGAAGCTTTCTTT. Protein: CASSGQGVGNTEAFF.

This clone occurred a few times. This sequence joins TRBV10-2 and TRBJ2-7; D gene ambiguous. Germline V CDR1 and CDR2: WSHSY, SAAADI. Between the trimmed V and J ends, which lost 5 bases and 0 bases, there was a span of 8 bases. The length of the CDR3 is 13 residues. The CDR3 spells CASSLPLSYEQYF. CDR3 in DNA: TGCGCCAGCAGTCTCCCTCTCTCCTACGAGCAGTACTTC.

Worth noting for this clone: The same CDR3 arises from other DNA sequences in this sample as well. J is TRBJ2-5 and V is TRBV18; D not certain. Per germline, CDR1 KGHSH and CDR2 LQKENI. Trimming took 3 bases from V and 1 from J, leaving 3 bases between them. The CDR3 is 12 residues long. DNA for the CDR3: TGTGCCAGCTCACCTCGCCAAGAGACCCAGTACTTC. This encodes CASSPRQETQYF.

The V gene is TRBV11-3, the J gene TRBJ2-3, with 7 bases lining up with TRBD2. Looked up from germline, CDR1 is SGHNT and CDR2 is YENEEA. The CDR3 length is 17 residues. Trimming at V came to 4 bases and at J to 5 bases, leaving 15 bases not matched to a gene. The CDR3 DNA reads TGTGCCAGCAGCTCCGAGCGAGGCGGGGGAAAGGGAGATACGCAGTATTTT. It yields the protein CASSSERGGGKGDTQYF.

Ten or more counts support this clone. The rearrangement uses TRBV28 and TRBJ1-2; D gene ambiguous. This CDR3 spans 13 amino acids. Germline V gene data show CDR1 as MDHEN and CDR2 as SYDVKM. V lost 3 bases and J lost 7, with 12 bases in between. The CDR3 sequence is CASSLRVTSGYTF. DNA for the CDR3: TGTGCCAGCAGTTTGCGCGTGACATCTGGCTACACCTTC.

The sample holds a few counts of this clone. The chain couples TRBV28 to TRBJ2-7; D gene uncertain. Germline loops: CDR1 MDHEN, CDR2 SYDVKM. The CDR3 loop spans 16 amino acids. V dropped 2 bases and J dropped 0 bases, with 14 bases sitting between them. DNA of the CDR3: TGTGCCAGCAGTTTAGAGAGGCAGCCCCTCTCCTACGAGCAGTACTTC. As protein: CASSLERQPLSYEQYF.

The chain links TRBV5-1 to TRBJ1-1, with 8 bases identical to TRBD1. Germline CDR1 reads SGHRS; CDR2 reads YFSETQ. This CDR3 comprises 13 residues. Germline trimming cut 4 bases from V and 7 bases from J; bases unmatched to any gene: 6. For the CDR3, the DNA is TGCGCCAGCAGCGACGGGACAGGACGTGAAGCTTTCTTT. Protein product: CASSDGTGREAFF.

This clone has at least ten counts. Additional DNA sequences in this sample encode the identical CDR3. The CDR3 nucleotides are TGTGCCAGCAGCTTGGACAGGGTCGGAGAGCAGTTCTTC. This encodes CASSLDRVGEQFF. The chain employs TRBV5-4 and TRBJ2-1, with D possibly being TRBD1 (6 bases). Germline lookup yields CDR1 SGHNT and CDR2 YYREEE (reference sequence). The CDR3 extends over 13 amino acids. The ends were cut back, 0 bases at V and 10 bases at J, with 11 bases in the middle.

V and J are TRBV19 and TRBJ2-5, with 8 positions matching TRBD2. Per the germline V gene, CDR1 is LNHDA and CDR2 is SQIVND (reference sequence). V was clipped by 5 bases and J by 0 bases; unmatched bases: 8. This CDR3 region has 16 residues. The CDR3 bases are TGTGCCAGTAGTCCCGTAAGCGGGGGTTACCAAGAGACCCAGTACTTC. Encoded protein: CASSPVSGGYQETQYF.